Listed below are T cell receptor beta chains from one sample, sequenced in a study of blood T cell repertoires in COVID-19. Some clones are missing from TCRdb's copy, which holds only in-frame ones; the method was immunoSEQ multiplex PCR. This sample carries over 100,000 clones, about nine tenths of them seen once, and the ten largest clones take 4.5%. The sequenced material came from peripheral blood. The receptors derive from a man in his forties or fifties with acute or convalescent COVID-19. The CDR3 runs from the conserved cysteine through the conserved F or W. The D gene is left open where the match is weak. The size field is filled for only some rows; it gives once, few, many or a size class.

>TRBJ1-2|TRBV12-3/TRBV12-4|TRBD1|.
TGTGCCAGCAGTTTATTGGCAGGGGGTGGCTACACCTTC
CASSLLAGGGYTF
>TRBJ1-2|TRBV12-3/TRBV12-4|TRBD1|.
TGTGCCAGCAGAGACCCAACAGGGGATGGCTACACCTTC
CASRDPTGDGYTF
>TRBJ2-3|TRBV5-4|TRBD2|once
TGTGCCAGCAGTAGGACTAGCGGGAGTAGCACAGATACGCAGTATTTT
CASSRTSGSSTDTQYF
>TRBJ2-1|TRBV5-8|TRBD2|.
TGTGCCAGCAGCTTAGGACTAGCGGGGGGCAATGAGCAGTTCTTC
CASSLGLAGGNEQFF
>TRBJ1-6|TRBV27|TRBD1|.
TGTGCCAGCAGTTTTATTAGGCGACAGGGGAGTTCCTATAATTCACCCCTCCACTTT
CASSFIRRQGSSYNSPLHF
>TRBJ2-5|TRBV5-4|.|.
TGTGCCAGCAGCCCCGGGACAAACCAAGAGACCCAGTACTTC
CASSPGTNQETQYF
>TRBJ1-2|TRBV5-1|TRBD1|.
TGCGCCAGCAGCCTCGGGACAGAGGGAGGCTACACCTTC
CASSLGTEGGYTF
>TRBJ2-3|TRBV29-1|TRBD2|.
TGCAGCGTCACTTATAGCGGGAGCGCAGATACGCAGTATTTT
CSVTYSGSADTQYF
>TRBJ2-2|TRBV25-1|TRBD1|.
TGTGCCAGCAGTGCTGACAGGGATACCGGGGAGCTGTTTTTT
CASSADRDTGELFF
>TRBJ1-5|TRBV29-1|.|.
TGCAGCGGTGTCGATCGCCGGGATCAGCCCCAGCATTTT
CSGVDRRDQPQHF
>TRBJ1-1|TRBV4-1|.|.
TGCGCCAGCAGCCAAGATCGATCAGGGTGGGGATTCATGAACACTGAAGCTTTCTTT
CASSQDRSGWGFMNTEAFF
>TRBJ2-7|TRBV5-1|.|.
TGCGCCAGCAGCCCAGGGGCCCGATCCGAGCAGTACTTC
CASSPGARSEQYF
>TRBJ1-2|TRBV5-3|.|once
TGTGCCAGAAGCTCCACACCTGACAGGCTCCCTAACTATGGCTACACCTTC
CARSSTPDRLPNYGYTF
>TRBJ1-6|TRBV30|.|.
TGTGCCTGGATTACGGACAGAAAAAGCTCCTATAATTCACCCCTCCACTTT
CAWITDRKSSYNSPLHF
>TRBJ1-4|TRBV13|TRBD1|.
TGTGCCAGCAGCCTTACCCTACCCTTGGACAGGGTTAACGAAAAACTGTTTTTT
CASSLTLPLDRVNEKLFF
>TRBJ2-1|TRBV13|TRBD2|.
TGTGCCAGCAGCCTTAGCGGGAGCTCCTACAATGAGCAGTTCTTC
CASSLSGSSYNEQFF
>TRBJ1-4|TRBV3-1/TRBV3-2|.|.
TGTGCCAGCAGGGGACTACGGGCCGGAGGTTTACTGTTTTTT
CASRGLRAGGLLFF
>TRBJ2-2|TRBV19|.|.
TGTGCCAGTAGAGGGCCAGGGGAAATTGCCGGGGAGCTGTTTTTT
CASRGPGEIAGELFF
>TRBJ1-2|TRBV30|TRBD1|.
TGTGCCTGGGACAGGTTCAAGAAGGCTGTCCTTCGGACAGGGACAGCTAACTATGGCTACACCTTC
CAWDRFKKAVLRTGTANYGYTF
>TRBJ2-1|TRBV6-6|.|.
TGTGCCAGCAGTTACTCGATTCAGTTTGAGCAGTTCTTC
CASSYSIQFEQFF
>TRBJ1-2|TRBV10-3|TRBD1|.
TGTGCCATCAGTAAACAGAGCGGGACAGGGGACTACACCTTC
CAISKQSGTGDYTF
>TRBJ1-5|TRBV5-4|TRBD1|few
TGTGCCAGCAGCCCCAACCCCGACAGGGAGCAGCCCCAGCATTTT
CASSPNPDREQPQHF
>TRBJ2-2|TRBV13|.|.
TGTGCCAGCAGCTCCGCCCTCCGGGGCAGGGGTGGTGATGGGGAGCTGTTTTTT
CASSSALRGRGGDGELFF
>TRBJ1-3|TRBV6-5|TRBD1|.
TGTGCCAGCAGGCTAACCCAGGGGGCTGGAAACACCATATATTTT
CASRLTQGAGNTIYF
>TRBJ1-3|TRBV7-2|TRBD1|.
TGTGCCAGCAGCAGACAGGGTTCTGGAAACACCATATATTTT
CASSRQGSGNTIYF
>TRBJ2-5|TRBV19|TRBD2|.
TGTGCCAGTAGTATCGGGAGCGGGAGGGCCCTGGAGACCCAGTACTTC
CASSIGSGRALETQYF
>TRBJ1-1|TRBV7-2|.|.
TGTGCCAGCAGCTTAGAGGGGGAAGAGAACACTGAAGCTTTCTTT
CASSLEGEENTEAFF
>TRBJ1-2|TRBV30|TRBD1|.
TGTGCCTGGAGTCCGGGACAGGATTTGGGCTACACCTTC
CAWSPGQDLGYTF
>TRBJ1-6|TRBV30|TRBD1|.
TGTGCCTGGAGTAACCGAGGGACAGGAATCTATAATTCACCCCTCCACTTT
CAWSNRGTGIYNSPLHF
>TRBJ1-2|TRBV2|.|few
TGTGCCAGCAGTGAACAACAGGGTCGGGGCTACACCTTC
CASSEQQGRGYTF
>TRBJ1-6|TRBV6-5|.|.
TGTGCCAGCAGTTACTCGAAGGACAGTTATAATTCACCCCTCCACTTT
CASSYSKDSYNSPLHF
>TRBJ2-1|TRBV29-1|TRBD2|.
TGCAGCGGGACTAGCGGGGGCTACAATGAGCAGTTCTTC
CSGTSGGYNEQFF
>TRBJ2-1|TRBV11-2|.|once
TGTGCCAGCAGAGACCCCAGCGGGCCCTCCTACAATGAGCAGTTCTTC
CASRDPSGPSYNEQFF
>TRBJ2-7|TRBV11-3|.|.
TGTGCCAGCAGCTTACAAACAGGGAACGAGCAGTACTTC
CASSLQTGNEQYF
>TRBJ2-2|TRBV7-9|.|.
TGTGCCAGCATCCTCTTACTTGGTGGGAACACCGGGGAGCTGTTTTTT
CASILLLGGNTGELFF
>TRBJ2-3|TRBV18|TRBD2|.
TGTGCCAGCTCAGCGGGAGGGGGCACAGATACGCAGTATTTT
CASSAGGGTDTQYF
>TRBJ2-7|TRBV11-3|TRBD1|.
TGTGCCAGCAGCGGCCCGGGACAGGGAGGTGAGCAGTACTTC
CASSGPGQGGEQYF
>TRBJ2-1|TRBV29-1|.|.
TGCAGCGTTGGGCATTCCAATGAGCAGTTCTTC
CSVGHSNEQFF
>TRBJ2-2|TRBV7-2|TRBD2|.
TGTGCCAGCAGCCCTAGCGGGAGAGTGTACACCGGGGAGCTGTTTTTT
CASSPSGRVYTGELFF
>TRBJ1-4|TRBV7-2|TRBD1|.
TGTGCCAGCAGCTTACCAGGGGGCAGGACTAATGAAAAACTGTTTTTT
CASSLPGGRTNEKLFF
>TRBJ1-2|TRBV7-9|TRBD1|.
TGTGCCAGCAGCTTAATCGACAGGGATAATGGCTACACCTTC
CASSLIDRDNGYTF
>TRBJ1-4|TRBV19|.|.
TGTGCCAGTAAAGGGGTTTCGAGTGGGGAAAAACTGTTTTTT
CASKGVSSGEKLFF
>TRBJ2-7|TRBV9|TRBD1|.
TGTGCCAGCAGCCCAGGGGGACACGTCTACGAGCAGTACTTC
CASSPGGHVYEQYF
>TRBJ2-7|TRBV19|.|.
TGTGCCAGTAGTGTACCAGACAGATCCTACGAGCAGTACTTC
CASSVPDRSYEQYF
>TRBJ1-5|TRBV19|.|.
TGTGCCAGTAGGTCCCGGGACAAGAGCAATCAGCCCCAGCATTTT
CASRSRDKSNQPQHF
>TRBJ1-1|TRBV18|.|.
TGTGCCAGCTCACCGACCCCAGGCACTGAAGCTTTCTTT
CASSPTPGTEAFF